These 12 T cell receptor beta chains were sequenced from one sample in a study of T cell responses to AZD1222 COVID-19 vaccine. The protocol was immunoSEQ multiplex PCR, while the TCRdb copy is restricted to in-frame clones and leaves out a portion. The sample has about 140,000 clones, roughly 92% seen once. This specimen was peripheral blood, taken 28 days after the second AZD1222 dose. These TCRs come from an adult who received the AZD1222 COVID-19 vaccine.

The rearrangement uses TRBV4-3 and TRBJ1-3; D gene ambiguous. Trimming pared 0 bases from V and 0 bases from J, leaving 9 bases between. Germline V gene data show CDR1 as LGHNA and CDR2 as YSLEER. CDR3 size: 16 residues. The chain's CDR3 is CASSQDSGSSGNTIYF. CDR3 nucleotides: TGCGCCAGCAGCCAAGATTCCGGATCCTCTGGAAACACCATATATTTT.

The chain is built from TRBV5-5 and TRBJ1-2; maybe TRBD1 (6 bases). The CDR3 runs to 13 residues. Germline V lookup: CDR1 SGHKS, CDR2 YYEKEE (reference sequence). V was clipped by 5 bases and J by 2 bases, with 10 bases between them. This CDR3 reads CASRLTGNYGYTF. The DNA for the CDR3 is TGTGCCAGCAGACTTACAGGGAACTATGGCTACACCTTC. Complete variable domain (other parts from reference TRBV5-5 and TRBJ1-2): DAGVTQSPTHLIKTRGQQVTLRCSPISGHKSVSWYQQVLGQGPQFIFQYYEKEERGRGNFPDRFSARQFPNYSSELNVNALLLGDSALYLCASRLTGNYGYTFGSGTRLTVV.

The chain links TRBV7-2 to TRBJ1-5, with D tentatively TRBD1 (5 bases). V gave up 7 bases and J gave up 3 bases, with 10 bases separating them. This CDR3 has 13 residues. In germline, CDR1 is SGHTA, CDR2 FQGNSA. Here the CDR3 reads CASNTGPNQPQHF. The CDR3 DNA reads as TGTGCCAGCAATACAGGTCCCAATCAGCCCCAGCATTTT.

The CDR3 reads CASRYRGAQPQHF. CDR3 coding DNA: TGTGCCAGCAGATACAGGGGCGCTCAGCCCCAGCATTTT. The chain carries TRBV28 and TRBJ1-5; 7 bases align to TRBD1. Trimming removed 6 bases from V and 6 bases from J; junction bases left unmatched: 5. The germline gives CDR1 MDHEN, CDR2 SYDVKM. CDR3 length equals 13 residues.

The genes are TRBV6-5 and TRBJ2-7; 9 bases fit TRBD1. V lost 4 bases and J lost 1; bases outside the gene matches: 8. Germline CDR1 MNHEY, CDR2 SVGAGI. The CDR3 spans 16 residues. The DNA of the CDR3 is TGTGCCAGCAGTTCGAACAGGGGGCCCCTATCCTACGAGCAGTACTTC. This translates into CASSSNRGPLSYEQYF.

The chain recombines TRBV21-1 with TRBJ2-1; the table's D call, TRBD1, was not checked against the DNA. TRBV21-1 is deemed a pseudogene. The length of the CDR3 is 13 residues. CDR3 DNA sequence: TGTGCCAGCCCCGGGACAGGGAAAAATGAGCAGTTCTTC. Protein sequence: CASPGTGKNEQFF.

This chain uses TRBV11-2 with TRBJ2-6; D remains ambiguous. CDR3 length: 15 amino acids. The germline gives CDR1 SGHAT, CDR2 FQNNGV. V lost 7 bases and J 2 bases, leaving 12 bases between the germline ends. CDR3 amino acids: CASTLLNTGANVLTF. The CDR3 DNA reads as TGTGCCAGCACCCTTTTAAACACTGGGGCCAACGTCCTGACTTTC.

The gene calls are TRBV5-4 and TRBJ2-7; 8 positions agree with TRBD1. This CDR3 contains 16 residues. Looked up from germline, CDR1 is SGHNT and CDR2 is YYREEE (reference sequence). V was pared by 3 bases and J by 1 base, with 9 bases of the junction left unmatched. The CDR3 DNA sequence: TGTGCCAGCAGCTCGGGCCGGACAGGGCGGTCCTACGAGCAGTACTTC. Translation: CASSSGRTGRSYEQYF.

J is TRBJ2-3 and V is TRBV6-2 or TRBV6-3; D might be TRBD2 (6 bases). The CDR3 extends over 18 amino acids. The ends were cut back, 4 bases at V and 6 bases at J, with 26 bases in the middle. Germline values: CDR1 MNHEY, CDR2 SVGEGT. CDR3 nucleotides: TGTGCCAGCAGTTGGGTTGAGCGGGTAGGCCTCTCGATGGATACGCAGTATTTT. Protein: CASSWVERVGLSMDTQYF.

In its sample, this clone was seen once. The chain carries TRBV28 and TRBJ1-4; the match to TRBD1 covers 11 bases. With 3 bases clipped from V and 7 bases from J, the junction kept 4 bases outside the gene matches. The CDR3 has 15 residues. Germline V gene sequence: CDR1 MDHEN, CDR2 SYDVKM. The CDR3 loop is CASSLGGTGGEKLFF. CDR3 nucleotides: TGTGCCAGCAGTTTGGGGGGGACAGGGGGTGAAAAACTGTTTTTT.

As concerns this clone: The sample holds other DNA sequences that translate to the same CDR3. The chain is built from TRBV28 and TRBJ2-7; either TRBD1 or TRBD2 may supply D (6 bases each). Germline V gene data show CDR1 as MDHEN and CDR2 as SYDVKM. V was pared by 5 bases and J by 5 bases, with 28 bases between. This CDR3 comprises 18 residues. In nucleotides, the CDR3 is TGTGCCAGCAGTACACCCCGGGGTGGGGCCTCCGGGGGCCACGAGCAGTACTTC. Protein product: CASSTPRGGASGGHEQYF.

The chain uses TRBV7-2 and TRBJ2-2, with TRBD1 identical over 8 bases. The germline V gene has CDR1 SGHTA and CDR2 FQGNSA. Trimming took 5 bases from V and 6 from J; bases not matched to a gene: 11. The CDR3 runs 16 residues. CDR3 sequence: CASSTRTGSTAGELFF. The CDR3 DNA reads TGTGCCAGCAGCACCCGGACAGGGAGCACGGCCGGGGAGCTGTTTTTT.